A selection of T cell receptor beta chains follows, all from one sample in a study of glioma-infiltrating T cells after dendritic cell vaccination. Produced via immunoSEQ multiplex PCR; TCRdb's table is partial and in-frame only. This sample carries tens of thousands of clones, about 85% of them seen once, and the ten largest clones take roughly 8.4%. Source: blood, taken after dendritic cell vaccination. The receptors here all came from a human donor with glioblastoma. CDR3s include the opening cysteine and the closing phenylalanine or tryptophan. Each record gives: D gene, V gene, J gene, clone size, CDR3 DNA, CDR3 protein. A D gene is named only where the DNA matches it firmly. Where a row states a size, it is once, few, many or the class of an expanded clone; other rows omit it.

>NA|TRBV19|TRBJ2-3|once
TGTGCCAGTAGACAGGTCTTTAGCACAGATACGCAGTATTTT
CASRQVFSTDTQYF
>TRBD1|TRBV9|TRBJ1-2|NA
TGTGCCAGCAGCGGGGGACAGGGCTATGGCTACACCTTC
CASSGGQGYGYTF
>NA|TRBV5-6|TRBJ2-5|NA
TGTGCCAGCAGCTTAAAGGGAGGTAGTAGGCAAGAGACCCAGTACTTC
CASSLKGGSRQETQYF
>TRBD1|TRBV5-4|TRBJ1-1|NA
TGTGCCAGCAGCGCCAAGACAGGGGGCTTGTCTGAAGCTTTCTTT
CASSAKTGGLSEAFF
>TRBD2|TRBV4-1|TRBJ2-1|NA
TGCGCCAGCAGCCAAGTGTCGGGGGGGCCGGGGAGTGAGCAGTTCTTC
CASSQVSGGPGSEQFF
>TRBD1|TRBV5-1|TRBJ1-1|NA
TGCGCCAGCAGCTTGATCCAGGGGGGCAACACTGAAGCTTTCTTT
CASSLIQGGNTEAFF
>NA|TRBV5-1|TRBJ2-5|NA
TGCGCCAGCAGCGCGCCCCCGAAAGAGACCCAGTACTTC
CASSAPPKETQYF
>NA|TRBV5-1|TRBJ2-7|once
TGCGCCAGCAGCTTGGGAGACACCTACGAGCAGTACTTC
CASSLGDTYEQYF
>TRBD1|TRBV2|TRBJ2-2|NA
TGTGCCACTTTGGACAGGGAGAAGGCCGGGGAGCTGTTTTTT
CATLDREKAGELFF
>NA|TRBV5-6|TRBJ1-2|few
TGTGCCAGCAGCTTGCAAGGGGCCCACTATGGCTACACCTTC
CASSLQGAHYGYTF
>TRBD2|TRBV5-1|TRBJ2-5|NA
TGCGCCAGCAGCGGGACTAGCGGGAGCCGTGAGACCCAGTACTTC
CASSGTSGSRETQYF
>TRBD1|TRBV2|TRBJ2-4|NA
TGTGCCAGCAGTGGACAGGGGGCAGCCAAAAACATTCAGTACTTC
CASSGQGAAKNIQYF
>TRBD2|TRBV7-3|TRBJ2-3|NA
TGTGCCAGCAGCTTCGGGACTACCTACACAGATACGCAGTATTTT
CASSFGTTYTDTQYF
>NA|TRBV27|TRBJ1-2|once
TGTGCCAGCAGTTTATACTTTGGCAATTCAGGCGGCTACACCTTC
CASSLYFGNSGGYTF
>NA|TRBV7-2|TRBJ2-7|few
TGTGCCAGCACCCTCGGGCGGCAGGGGTCCTACGAGCAGTACTTC
CASTLGRQGSYEQYF
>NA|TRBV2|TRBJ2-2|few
TGTGCCAGCAGTGGGGTAGAACTAGGCACCGGGGAGCTGTTTTTT
CASSGVELGTGELFF
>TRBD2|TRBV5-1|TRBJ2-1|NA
TGCGCCAGCAGCTTGGCACTAGCGGGAAGAGGAAAGTTCTTC
CASSLALAGRGKFF
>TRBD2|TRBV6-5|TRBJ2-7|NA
TGTGCCAGCAGTTCCCTCTTCGGGGGGGCCTACGAGCAGTACTTC
CASSSLFGGAYEQYF
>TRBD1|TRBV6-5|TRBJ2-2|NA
TGTGCCAGCAGTGGCGACAGGGGGCGCACCGGGGAGCTGTTTTTT
CASSGDRGRTGELFF
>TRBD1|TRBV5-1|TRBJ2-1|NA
TGCGCCAGCAGCTTGTTACGGACAGGGGGCCATGAGCAGTTCTTC
CASSLLRTGGHEQFF
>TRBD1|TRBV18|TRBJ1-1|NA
TGTGCCAGCTCACCAGTTCCGACAGGGAGCACTGAAGCTTTCTTT
CASSPVPTGSTEAFF
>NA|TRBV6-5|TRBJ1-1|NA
TGTGCCAGCAGTTACTTGGGCAGTATGAACACTGAAGCTTTCTTT
CASSYLGSMNTEAFF
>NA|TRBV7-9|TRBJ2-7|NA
TGTGCCAGCAGCACAGGGACCTACGAGCAGTACTTC
CASSTGTYEQYF
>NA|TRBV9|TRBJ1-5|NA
TGTGCCAGCAGCGGGCAGGGGAGTGGCCAGCCCCAGCATTTT
CASSGQGSGQPQHF
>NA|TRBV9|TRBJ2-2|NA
TGTGCCAGCAGCGTCCAGGGCGGGAACACCGGGGAGCTGTTTTTT
CASSVQGGNTGELFF
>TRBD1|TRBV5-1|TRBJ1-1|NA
TGCGCCAGCTCCACTACCGGAGGACAGGGAGGCACTGAAGCTTTCTTT
CASSTTGGQGGTEAFF
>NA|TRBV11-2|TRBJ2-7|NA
TGTGCCAGCAGCGAAGGTACTAGTGTTGGTCGTGCGACGCAGTACTTC
CASSEGTSVGRATQYF
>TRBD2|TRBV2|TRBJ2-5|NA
TGTGCCAGTGAGCGGGAGATGCAAGAGACCCAGTACTTC
CASEREMQETQYF
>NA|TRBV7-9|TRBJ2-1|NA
TGTGCCAGCAGCCTAAGAGGTGGTGGATTTAACAATGAGCAGTTCTTC
CASSLRGGGFNNEQFF
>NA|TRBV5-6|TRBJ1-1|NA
TGTGCCAGCAGCTTGCAGAACACTGAAGCTTTCTTT
CASSLQNTEAFF
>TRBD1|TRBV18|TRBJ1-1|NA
TGTGCCAGCTCACCACCCGGTGGACAGGGGGCGAAAATAGCTTTCTTT
CASSPPGGQGAKIAFF
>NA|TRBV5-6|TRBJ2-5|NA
TGTGCCAGCAGCTTGCCGACTAGTCAAGAGACCCAGTACTTC
CASSLPTSQETQYF
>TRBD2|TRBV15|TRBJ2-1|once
TGTGCCACCAGCAGAGGACTAGCCGATGAGCAGTTCTTC
CATSRGLADEQFF
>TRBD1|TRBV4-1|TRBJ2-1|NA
TGCGCCAGCAGCGCCACCGGGACAGCTATCTACAATGAGCAGTTCTTC
CASSATGTAIYNEQFF
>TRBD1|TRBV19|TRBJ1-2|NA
TGTGCCAGTAGCCATATAGCGCCCGGACAGGCGCGGCGTGGCTACACCTTC
CASSHIAPGQARRGYTF
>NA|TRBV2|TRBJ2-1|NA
TGTGCCAGCAGCCCCCCCAGGGGATCCTACAATGAGCAGTTCTTC
CASSPPRGSYNEQFF
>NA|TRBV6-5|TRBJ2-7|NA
TGTGCCAGCAGTTTCTCTAGCTCGGGTTTGTACGAGCAGTACTTC
CASSFSSSGLYEQYF
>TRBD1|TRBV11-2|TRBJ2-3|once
TGTGCCAGCAGTCCCAGACAGGGTATAGCAGATACGCAGTATTTT
CASSPRQGIADTQYF
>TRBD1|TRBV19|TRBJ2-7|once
TGTGCCAGTAGTATTTTTAGCGGAGGGACAGGGACCTACGAGCAGTACTTC
CASSIFSGGTGTYEQYF
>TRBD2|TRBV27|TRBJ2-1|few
TGTGCCAGCAGTCCGGGACTAGCGGGAGGGCTCCTCAATGAGCAGTTCTTC
CASSPGLAGGLLNEQFF
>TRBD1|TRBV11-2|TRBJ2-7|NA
TGTGCCAGCAGCTCCCCTGACAGGGCTCACTACGAGCAGTACTTC
CASSSPDRAHYEQYF
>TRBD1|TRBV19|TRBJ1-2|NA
TGTGCCAGTAGTACCACGAAATTCGGACAGGGCTATGGCTACACCTTC
CASSTTKFGQGYGYTF
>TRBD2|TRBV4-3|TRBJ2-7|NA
TGCGCCAGCAGCCAAGATTCCCTAGCGGGGGGTTTCTACGAGCAGTACTTC
CASSQDSLAGGFYEQYF
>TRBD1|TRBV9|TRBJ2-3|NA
TGTGCCAGCAGCAAGGACAGGGCCGCAGATACGCAGTATTTT
CASSKDRAADTQYF
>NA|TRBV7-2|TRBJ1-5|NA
TGTGCCAGCAGCGCGGGGGGGGCGAGCAATCAGCCCCAGCATTTT
CASSAGGASNQPQHF
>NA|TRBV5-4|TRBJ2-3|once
TGTGCCAGCAGCTTGGGACTAGAGGGCACAGATACGCAGTATTTT
CASSLGLEGTDTQYF
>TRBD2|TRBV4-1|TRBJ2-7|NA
TGCGCCAGCAGCCAATCAACTAGCGGGAACTCCTACGAGCAGTACTTC
CASSQSTSGNSYEQYF
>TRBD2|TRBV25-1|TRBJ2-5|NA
TGTGCCAGCAGTGAAGGGACTAGCGGGACCGAGACCCAGTACTTC
CASSEGTSGTETQYF
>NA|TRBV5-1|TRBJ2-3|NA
TGCGCCAGCAGCTTGTCGTCAGGGGAAGATACGCAGTATTTT
CASSLSSGEDTQYF
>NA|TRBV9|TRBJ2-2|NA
TGTGCCAGCAGCGGCCCCGGGTCCGGGGACACCGGGGAGCTGTTTTTT
CASSGPGSGDTGELFF
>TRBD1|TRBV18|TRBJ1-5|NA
TGTGCCAGCTCACCAGACAGGGCTGATAGCAATCAGCCCCAGCATTTT
CASSPDRADSNQPQHF
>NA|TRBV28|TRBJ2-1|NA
TGTGCCAGCACCTTACTAGCCGGGTTCCAAAATGAGCAGTTCTTC
CASTLLAGFQNEQFF
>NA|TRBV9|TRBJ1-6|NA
TGTGCCAGCAGCGTAGACAGGGCCGATAATTCACCCCTCCACTTT
CASSVDRADNSPLHF
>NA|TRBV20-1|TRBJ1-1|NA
TGCAGTGCTGTCCGGAACACTGAAGCTTTCTTT
CSAVRNTEAFF
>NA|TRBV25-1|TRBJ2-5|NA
TGTGCCAGCAGTTCGGGACTTTCGACGCAAGAGACCCAGTACTTC
CASSSGLSTQETQYF
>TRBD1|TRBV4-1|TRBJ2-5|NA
TGCGCCAGCAGCCAAGACCCCGGGACAGGGAACCAAGAGACCCAGTACTTC
CASSQDPGTGNQETQYF
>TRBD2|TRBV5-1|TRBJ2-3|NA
TGCGCCAGCAGCTCTAGCGGGGGGATGTATACGCAGTATTTT
CASSSSGGMYTQYF